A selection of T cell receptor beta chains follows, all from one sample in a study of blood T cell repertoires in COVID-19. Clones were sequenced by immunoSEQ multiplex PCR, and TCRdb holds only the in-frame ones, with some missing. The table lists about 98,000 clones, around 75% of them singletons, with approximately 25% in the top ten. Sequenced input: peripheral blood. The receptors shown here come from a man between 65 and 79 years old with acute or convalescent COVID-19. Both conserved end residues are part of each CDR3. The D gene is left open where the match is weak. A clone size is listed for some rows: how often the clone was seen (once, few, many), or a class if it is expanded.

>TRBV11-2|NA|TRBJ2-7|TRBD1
CASSPGIGQGSYEQYF
TGTGCCAGCAGCCCAGGAATTGGACAGGGCTCCTACGAGCAGTACTTC
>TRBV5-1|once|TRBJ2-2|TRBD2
CASSPGLAGVPGELFF
TGCGCCAGCAGCCCCGGACTAGCGGGAGTACCCGGGGAGCTGTTTTTT
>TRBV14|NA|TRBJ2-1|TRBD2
CASSASGRYNEQFF
TGTGCCAGCAGCGCTAGCGGGAGATACAATGAGCAGTTCTTC
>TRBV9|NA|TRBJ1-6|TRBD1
CASSSWGDSSPLHF
TGTGCCAGCAGCTCGTGGGGGGACAGCTCACCCCTCCACTTT
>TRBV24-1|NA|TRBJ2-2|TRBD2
CATSNLAGDTGELFF
TGTGCCACCAGTAATCTAGCGGGAGACACCGGGGAGCTGTTTTTT
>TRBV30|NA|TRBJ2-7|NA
CAWSVDYGRAYEQYF
TGTGCCTGGAGTGTAGATTATGGGCGGGCCTACGAGCAGTACTTC
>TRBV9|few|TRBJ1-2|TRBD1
CASSRDSNYGYTF
TGTGCCAGCAGCAGGGACAGTAACTATGGCTACACCTTC
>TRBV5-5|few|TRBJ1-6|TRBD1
CASSLALRTGRSSYNSPLHF
TGTGCCAGCAGCTTGGCTCTCAGGACAGGGAGAAGCTCCTATAATTCACCCCTCCACTTT
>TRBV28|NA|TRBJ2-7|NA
CASSPGLRVYEQYF
TGTGCCAGCAGTCCTGGACTAAGGGTCTACGAGCAGTACTTC
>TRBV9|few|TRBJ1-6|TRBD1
CASSPQGQGSSPLHF
TGTGCCAGCAGCCCTCAGGGACAGGGAAGTTCACCCCTCCACTTT
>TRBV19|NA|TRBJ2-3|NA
CASTPRGGQTQYF
TGTGCCAGTACCCCCAGGGGAGGGCAAACGCAGTATTTT
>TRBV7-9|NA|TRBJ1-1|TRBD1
CASPEGPGQEGNTEAFF
TGTGCCAGCCCAGAGGGACCGGGACAGGAGGGGAACACTGAAGCTTTCTTT
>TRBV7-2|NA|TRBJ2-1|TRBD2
CASSLELASGYNEQFF
TGTGCCAGCAGCTTAGAGTTGGCTAGCGGCTACAATGAGCAGTTCTTC
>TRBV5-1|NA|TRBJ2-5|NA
CASSSDPQGIETQYF
TGCGCCAGCAGCTCTGACCCACAGGGTATCGAGACCCAGTACTTC
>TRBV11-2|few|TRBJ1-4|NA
CASSPMTEGKLFF
TGTGCCAGCAGCCCGATGACAGAAGGAAAACTGTTTTTT
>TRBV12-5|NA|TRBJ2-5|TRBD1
CASGPGQTYQETQYF
TGTGCTAGTGGCCCGGGACAGACTTACCAAGAGACCCAGTACTTC
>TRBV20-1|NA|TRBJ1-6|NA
CSARDRGSLYF
TGCAGTGCTAGAGATCGAGGGAGTCTCTACTTT